This is a list of T cell receptor beta chains from one sample in a study of HIV-infected patients and healthy controls. TCRdb independently ran MiXCR on the 5' RACE reads; one entry per CDR3 protein. The table records tens of thousands of distinct CDR3 sequences, about 8.7% of them present only once. Sample: blood. All receptors derive from an adult in good health. Both conserved end residues are part of each CDR3. D genes are given only for firm matches. Expanded clones get a size class; other rows say once, few or many, or leave the size out.

j_call: TRBJ2-2; v_call: TRBV6-6; d_call: TRBD2; clone_size: few; cdr3_nt: TGTGCCAGCAGTTACACCGGGACTAGCGGGGGGGCGTCGGACACCGGGGAGCTGTTTTTT; cdr3_aa: CASSYTGTSGGASDTGELFF
j_call: TRBJ2-3; v_call: TRBV11-3; d_call: TRBD2; clone_size: many; cdr3_nt: TGTGCCAGCAGCACCCGGACTAGCGGGGAGGGGGCAGATACGCAGTATTTT; cdr3_aa: CASSTRTSGEGADTQYF
j_call: TRBJ2-4; v_call: TRBV6-5; d_call: .; clone_size: many; cdr3_nt: TGTGCCAGCAGTACCCCCCGAGGCTTAGCCAAAAACATTCAGTACTTC; cdr3_aa: CASSTPRGLAKNIQYF
j_call: TRBJ2-3; v_call: TRBV20-1; d_call: TRBD2; clone_size: many; cdr3_nt: TGCAGTGCTAGAGGGCTAGCGGGGGCCGGGGATACGCAGTATTTT; cdr3_aa: CSARGLAGAGDTQYF
j_call: TRBJ1-1; v_call: TRBV1; d_call: .; clone_size: once; cdr3_nt: TGCACCACCGCGGGACAGCTGAACACTGAAGCTTTCTTT; cdr3_aa: CTTAGQLNTEAFF
j_call: TRBJ2-7; v_call: TRBV7-2; d_call: .; clone_size: many; cdr3_nt: TGTGCCAGCAGCTCGGCAGTCTCCTACGAGCAGTACTTC; cdr3_aa: CASSSAVSYEQYF
j_call: TRBJ2-1; v_call: TRBV7-2; d_call: .; clone_size: many; cdr3_nt: TGTGCCAGCAGCTCGGATGCGGGCTCGGACCGCCTGTTCTTC; cdr3_aa: CASSSDAGSDRLFF
j_call: TRBJ2-5; v_call: TRBV5-4; d_call: .; clone_size: .; cdr3_nt: TGTGCCAGCAGCTCGAGGGGGGCGGTCCGGGTTGAGACCCAGTACTTC; cdr3_aa: CASSSRGAVRVETQYF
j_call: TRBJ1-6; v_call: TRBV20-1; d_call: .; clone_size: many; cdr3_nt: TGCAGTGCTAGGGGGAGACAGGCGGGGGGTTCACCCCTCCACTTT; cdr3_aa: CSARGRQAGGSPLHF
j_call: TRBJ1-3; v_call: TRBV7-9; d_call: .; clone_size: few; cdr3_nt: TGTGCCAGCAGTTCGCGGACAGACGGAAACACCATATATTTT; cdr3_aa: CASSSRTDGNTIYF
j_call: TRBJ1-5; v_call: TRBV28; d_call: .; clone_size: many; cdr3_nt: TGTGCCAGCAGTCATAATCAGCCCCAGCATTTT; cdr3_aa: CASSHNQPQHF
j_call: TRBJ1-5; v_call: TRBV24-1; d_call: .; clone_size: many; cdr3_nt: TGTGCCACCAGTGATTCGGGGGCAGAGGGCAATCAGCCCCAGCATTTT; cdr3_aa: CATSDSGAEGNQPQHF
j_call: TRBJ2-2; v_call: TRBV20-1; d_call: TRBD2; clone_size: .; cdr3_nt: TGCAGTGCTAGGGCTAGCGGGAACACCGGGGAGCTGTTTTTT; cdr3_aa: CSARASGNTGELFF
j_call: TRBJ2-3; v_call: TRBV7-9; d_call: TRBD2; clone_size: many; cdr3_nt: TGTGCCAGCAGCACAACCACTAGCGGTTACGCAGATACGCAGTATTTT; cdr3_aa: CASSTTTSGYADTQYF
j_call: TRBJ2-1; v_call: TRBV6-5; d_call: TRBD2; clone_size: many; cdr3_nt: TGTGCCAGCAGTCCCCCAAAGCGGGGAAATGAGCAGTTCTTC; cdr3_aa: CASSPPKRGNEQFF
j_call: TRBJ2-3; v_call: TRBV6-1; d_call: .; clone_size: few; cdr3_nt: TGTGCCAGCAGTGAAATGACACCGGGACGACGCACAGATACGCAGTATTTT; cdr3_aa: CASSEMTPGRRTDTQYF
j_call: TRBJ1-3; v_call: TRBV12-3/TRBV12-4; d_call: .; clone_size: many; cdr3_nt: TGTGCCAGCAGCTATGACAACTCTGGAAACACCATATATTTT; cdr3_aa: CASSYDNSGNTIYF
j_call: TRBJ1-5; v_call: TRBV7-2; d_call: .; clone_size: many; cdr3_nt: TGTGCCAGCAGCTTAGGTTCCAACCAGGGGCAGCCCCAGCATTTT; cdr3_aa: CASSLGSNQGQPQHF
j_call: TRBJ1-1; v_call: TRBV4-1; d_call: .; clone_size: few; cdr3_nt: TGCGCCAGCAGCCAAGGACAACCCGTTGGGGAAGCTTTCTTT; cdr3_aa: CASSQGQPVGEAFF
j_call: TRBJ1-1; v_call: TRBV9; d_call: .; clone_size: many; cdr3_nt: TGTGCCAGCAGCCCCCGACAGAAAATGAACACTGAAGCTTTCTTT; cdr3_aa: CASSPRQKMNTEAFF
j_call: TRBJ1-4; v_call: TRBV7-2; d_call: .; clone_size: many; cdr3_nt: TGTGCCAGCAGCCCCGGGGGGTATGAAAAACTGTTTTTT; cdr3_aa: CASSPGGYEKLFF
j_call: TRBJ2-7; v_call: TRBV7-9; d_call: .; clone_size: many; cdr3_nt: TGTGCCAGCAGCCCCAGGTCGGACGAGCAGTACTTC; cdr3_aa: CASSPRSDEQYF
j_call: TRBJ2-1; v_call: TRBV12-3/TRBV12-4; d_call: TRBD2; clone_size: many; cdr3_nt: TGTGCCAGCAGTTTAGCTGGACTAGCCAACTACAATGAGCAGTTCTTC; cdr3_aa: CASSLAGLANYNEQFF
j_call: TRBJ2-1; v_call: TRBV25-1; d_call: .; clone_size: many; cdr3_nt: TGTGCCAGCAGTGAATCGACCCGTGATAGGCAGTTCTTC; cdr3_aa: CASSESTRDRQFF
j_call: TRBJ1-1; v_call: TRBV6-6; d_call: .; clone_size: few; cdr3_nt: TGTGCCAGCAGTTACCCGGTATGGCCCTTGAACACTGAAGCTTTCTTT; cdr3_aa: CASSYPVWPLNTEAFF
j_call: TRBJ2-5; v_call: TRBV20-1; d_call: TRBD1; clone_size: .; cdr3_nt: TGCAGTGCTACAACAGGGGGCACAGAGACCCAGTACTTC; cdr3_aa: CSATTGGTETQYF
j_call: TRBJ2-3; v_call: TRBV18; d_call: .; clone_size: many; cdr3_nt: TGTGCCAGCTCTGACCAGGCTTTACGGCTCCCCATTCAGGATACGCAGTATTTT; cdr3_aa: CASSDQALRLPIQDTQYF
j_call: TRBJ2-3; v_call: TRBV11-2; d_call: TRBD1; clone_size: many; cdr3_nt: TGTGCCAGCAGCTTGAGGGGGACAGGGGAAGCAGATACGCAGTATTTT; cdr3_aa: CASSLRGTGEADTQYF
j_call: TRBJ2-2; v_call: TRBV7-2; d_call: TRBD2; clone_size: once; cdr3_nt: TGTGCCAGCAGCTTGATGTCAGCGGGGGCTACCGGGGAGCTGTTTTTT; cdr3_aa: CASSLMSAGATGELFF
j_call: TRBJ1-5; v_call: TRBV6-6; d_call: TRBD1; clone_size: few; cdr3_nt: TGTGCCAGCGCGACAGGGTTCAATCAGCCCCAGCATTTT; cdr3_aa: CASATGFNQPQHF
j_call: TRBJ1-1; v_call: TRBV4-1; d_call: TRBD1; clone_size: medium-sized; cdr3_nt: TGCGCCAGCACCCGGGGGACAGGCACTGAAGCTTTCTTT; cdr3_aa: CASTRGTGTEAFF
j_call: TRBJ2-7; v_call: TRBV7-2; d_call: .; clone_size: many; cdr3_nt: TGTGCCAGCAGCGCCAATGGCCTCTACGAGCAGTACTTC; cdr3_aa: CASSANGLYEQYF
j_call: TRBJ2-5; v_call: TRBV6-2/TRBV6-3; d_call: .; clone_size: .; cdr3_nt: TGTGCCAGCAGTCAATCCATACTGGAAGGGGCCCAGTACTTC; cdr3_aa: CASSQSILEGAQYF
j_call: TRBJ1-5; v_call: TRBV15; d_call: .; clone_size: many; cdr3_nt: TGTGCCACCAGCAGAGTCGGGACACATTATAGCAATCAGCCCCAGCATTTT; cdr3_aa: CATSRVGTHYSNQPQHF
j_call: TRBJ1-1; v_call: TRBV7-9; d_call: .; clone_size: many; cdr3_nt: TGTGCCAGCAGCCAAGGACGAAACACTGAAGCTTTCTTT; cdr3_aa: CASSQGRNTEAFF
j_call: TRBJ2-3; v_call: TRBV9; d_call: .; clone_size: few; cdr3_nt: TGTGCCAGCACCTTGGTGGTTGGCGCAGATACGCAGTATTTT; cdr3_aa: CASTLVVGADTQYF
j_call: TRBJ1-2; v_call: TRBV4-2; d_call: .; clone_size: many; cdr3_nt: TGTGCCAGCACCCCAAGCAGGGGCCTCTTTGGCTACACCTTC; cdr3_aa: CASTPSRGLFGYTF
j_call: TRBJ1-6; v_call: TRBV12-3/TRBV12-4; d_call: TRBD1; clone_size: many; cdr3_nt: TGTGCCAGCAGTTCAAGGGACAGGACAGGGAATTCACCCCTCCACTTT; cdr3_aa: CASSSRDRTGNSPLHF
j_call: TRBJ2-3; v_call: TRBV11-2; d_call: TRBD1; clone_size: many; cdr3_nt: TGTGCCAGCAGCCCAGGGGGCGCTTACACAGATACGCAGTATTTT; cdr3_aa: CASSPGGAYTDTQYF
j_call: TRBJ2-7; v_call: TRBV11-2; d_call: .; clone_size: many; cdr3_nt: TGTGCCAGCAGCTTAGGCGCCCGCTCCTACGAGCAGTACTTC; cdr3_aa: CASSLGARSYEQYF
j_call: TRBJ1-5; v_call: TRBV4-3; d_call: .; clone_size: .; cdr3_nt: TGCGCCAGCAGCCAAGAACAGTCTCGCAATCAGCCCCAGCATTTT; cdr3_aa: CASSQEQSRNQPQHF
j_call: TRBJ1-2; v_call: TRBV12-3/TRBV12-4; d_call: .; clone_size: many; cdr3_nt: TGTGCCAGCAGTCTGGGGGTGCGCTATGGCTACACCTTC; cdr3_aa: CASSLGVRYGYTF
j_call: TRBJ1-1; v_call: TRBV13; d_call: .; clone_size: many; cdr3_nt: TGTGCCAGCAGCTCTACAACAGGGTCCGGGAACACTGAAGCTTTCTTT; cdr3_aa: CASSSTTGSGNTEAFF
j_call: TRBJ1-2; v_call: TRBV10-3; d_call: .; clone_size: many; cdr3_nt: TGTGCCATCAGTGCAATCCCCCCTCCAAGCAGGGATGGAGATGGCTACACCTTC; cdr3_aa: CAISAIPPPSRDGDGYTF
j_call: TRBJ1-1; v_call: TRBV12-3/TRBV12-4; d_call: TRBD1; clone_size: many; cdr3_nt: TGTGCCAGCAGTTTTGGGACAGTGAACACTGAAGCTTTCTTT; cdr3_aa: CASSFGTVNTEAFF
j_call: TRBJ1-1; v_call: TRBV20-1; d_call: .; clone_size: medium-sized; cdr3_nt: TGCAGTGCTAACAGAGGGAGGGCTGAAGCTTTCTTT; cdr3_aa: CSANRGRAEAFF
j_call: TRBJ1-4; v_call: TRBV20-1; d_call: .; clone_size: many; cdr3_nt: TGCAGTGCAGGCCAAGCAGCTAATGAAAAACTGTTTTTT; cdr3_aa: CSAGQAANEKLFF
j_call: TRBJ2-7; v_call: TRBV19; d_call: .; clone_size: .; cdr3_nt: TGTGCCAGTAGTATTCGACAGTCAAGCTCCTACGAGCAGTACTTC; cdr3_aa: CASSIRQSSSYEQYF
j_call: TRBJ2-3; v_call: TRBV11-1; d_call: .; clone_size: .; cdr3_nt: TGTGCCAGCAGCTCAGAAACAGGAATCATGGGGGCAGATACGCAGTATTTT; cdr3_aa: CASSSETGIMGADTQYF
j_call: TRBJ1-5; v_call: TRBV5-1; d_call: .; clone_size: many; cdr3_nt: TGCGCCAGCAGCTTGGATGCGGGGGAAGATCAGCCCCAGCATTTT; cdr3_aa: CASSLDAGEDQPQHF
j_call: TRBJ1-1; v_call: TRBV25-1; d_call: .; clone_size: many; cdr3_nt: TGTGCCAGCAGTGGGGGGGCGGCTGAAGCTTTCTTT; cdr3_aa: CASSGGAAEAFF
j_call: TRBJ1-1; v_call: TRBV7-9; d_call: .; clone_size: few; cdr3_nt: TGTGCCAGCAGCGGAACCGGGACCCAATTAGCTGAAGCTTTCTTT; cdr3_aa: CASSGTGTQLAEAFF
j_call: TRBJ2-6; v_call: TRBV5-6; d_call: .; clone_size: many; cdr3_nt: TGTGCCAGCAGCCCGGTAGGAGGAGGGGCCAACGTCCTGACTTTC; cdr3_aa: CASSPVGGGANVLTF
j_call: TRBJ1-1; v_call: TRBV5-6; d_call: .; clone_size: many; cdr3_nt: TGTGCCAGCAGCTTCACGGTCCGCACTGAAGCTTTCTTT; cdr3_aa: CASSFTVRTEAFF